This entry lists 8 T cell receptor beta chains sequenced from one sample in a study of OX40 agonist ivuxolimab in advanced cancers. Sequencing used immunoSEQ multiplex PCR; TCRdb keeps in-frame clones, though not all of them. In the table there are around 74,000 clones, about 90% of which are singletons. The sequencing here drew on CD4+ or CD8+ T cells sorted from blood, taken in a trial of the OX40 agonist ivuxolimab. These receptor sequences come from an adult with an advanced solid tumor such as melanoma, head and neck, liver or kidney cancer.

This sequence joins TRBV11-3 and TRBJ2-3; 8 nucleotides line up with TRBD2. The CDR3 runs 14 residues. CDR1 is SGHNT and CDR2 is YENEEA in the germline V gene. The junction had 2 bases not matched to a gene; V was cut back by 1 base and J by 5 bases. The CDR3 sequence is CASSLGGGRDTQYF. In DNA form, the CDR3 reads TGTGCCAGCAGCTTAGGCGGGGGGAGAGATACGCAGTATTTT. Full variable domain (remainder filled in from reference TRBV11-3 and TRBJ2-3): EAGVVQSPRYKIIEKKQPVAFWCNPISGHNTLYWYLQNLGQGPELLIRYENEEAVDDSQLPKDRFSAERLKGVDSTLKIQPAELGDSAVYLCASSLGGGRDTQYFGPGTRLTVL.

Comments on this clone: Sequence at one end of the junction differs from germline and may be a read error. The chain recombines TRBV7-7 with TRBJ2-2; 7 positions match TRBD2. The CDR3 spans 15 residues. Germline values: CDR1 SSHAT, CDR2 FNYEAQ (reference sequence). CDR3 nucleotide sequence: TGTGCTAGCAGCCCCTCGCCGGGGGGCACCGGGGAGCTGTTTTTT. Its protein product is CASSPSPGGTGELFF. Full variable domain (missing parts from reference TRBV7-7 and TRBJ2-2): GAGVSQSPRYKVTKRGQDVTLRCDPISSHATLYWYQQALGQGPEFLTYFNYEAQPDKSGLPSDRFSAERPEGSISTLTIQRTEQRDSAMYRCASSPSPGGTGELFFGEGSRLTVL.

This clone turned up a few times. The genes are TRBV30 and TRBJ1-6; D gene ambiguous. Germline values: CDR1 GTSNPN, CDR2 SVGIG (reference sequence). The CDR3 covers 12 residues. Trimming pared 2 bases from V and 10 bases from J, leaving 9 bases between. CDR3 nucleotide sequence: TGTGCCTGGAGTAGGGAGGAGTCACCCCTCCACTTT. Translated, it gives CAWSREESPLHF.

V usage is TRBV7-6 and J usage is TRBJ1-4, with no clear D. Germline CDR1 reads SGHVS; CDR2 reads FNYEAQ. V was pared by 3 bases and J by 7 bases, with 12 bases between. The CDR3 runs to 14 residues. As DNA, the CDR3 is TGTGCCAGCAGCTTCGGGCCTTCGGGTGAAAAACTGTTTTTT. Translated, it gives CASSFGPSGEKLFF.

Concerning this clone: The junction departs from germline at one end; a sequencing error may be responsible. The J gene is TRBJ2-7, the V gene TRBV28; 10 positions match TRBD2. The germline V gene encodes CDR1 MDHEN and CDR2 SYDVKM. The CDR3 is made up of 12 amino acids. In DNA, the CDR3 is TGTGCCAGCAGTTTGAGGACTAGCGGCCACCACTTC. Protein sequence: CASSLRTSGHHF.

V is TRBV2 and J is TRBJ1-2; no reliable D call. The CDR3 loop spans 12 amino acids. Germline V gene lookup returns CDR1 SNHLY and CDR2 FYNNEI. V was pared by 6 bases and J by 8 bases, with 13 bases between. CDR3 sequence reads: CASREGTEGYTF. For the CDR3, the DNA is TGTGCCAGCAGGGAGGGTACAGAAGGCTACACCTTC.

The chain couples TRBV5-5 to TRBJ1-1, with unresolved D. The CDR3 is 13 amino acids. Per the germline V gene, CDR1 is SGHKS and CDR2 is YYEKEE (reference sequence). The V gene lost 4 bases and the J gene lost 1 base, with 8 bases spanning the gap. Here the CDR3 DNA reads TGTGCCAGCAGCCCAGCACCGAACACTGAAGCTTTCTTT. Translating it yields CASSPAPNTEAFF.

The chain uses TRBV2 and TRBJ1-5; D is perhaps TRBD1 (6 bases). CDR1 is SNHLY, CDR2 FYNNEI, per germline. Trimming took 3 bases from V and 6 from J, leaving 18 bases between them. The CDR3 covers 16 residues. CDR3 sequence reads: CASSEARSGGGQPQHF. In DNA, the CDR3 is TGTGCCAGCAGTGAGGCACGGTCCGGGGGCGGTCAGCCCCAGCATTTT.